This T cell receptor beta chain was recovered during a study of cytomegalovirus exposure and HLA in healthy donors. Germline V gives CDR1 SGHDT, CDR2 YYEEEE. With 4 bases removed from V and 6 bases from J, the gap between germline ends came to 20 bases. CDR3 length: 15 residues. With 60 Vbeta and 13 Jbeta primers, the PCR was carried out. Produced via immunoSEQ multiplex PCR; TCRdb's table is partial and in-frame only. The table shows just over 150,000 clones, with around 83% occurring only once. This chain uses TRBV5-6 with TRBJ2-7, with D possibly TRBD1 on 6 matching bases. Sequences were obtained from PBMCs. This receptor was identified in a woman between 18 and 30 years old in good health and CMV-seronegative. In nucleotides, the CDR3 is TGTGCCAGCAGCCCGAACACAGGGTGGGGCGCCGAGCAGTACTTC. This sequence encodes CASSPNTGWGAEQYF.